What follows are 3 T cell receptor beta chains derived from one specimen sequenced in a study of T cells in Graves' hyperthyroidism and ophthalmopathy. RNA transcripts served as the template for amplifying TCR beta CDR3 regions. HTBI primers were employed in a first-round RT-PCR of the TCR CDR3. TCRdb reprocessed the multiplex PCR reads with MiXCR, giving one entry per CDR3 protein. Among 340,000 or so distinct CDR3 sequences listed, roughly a fifth were seen once. The sample was blood. Receptors were obtained from a woman aged 45-60 years with Graves' hyperthyroidism.

Of note for this clonotype: One end of the junction is discordant with germline, which a read error may explain. V usage is TRBV7-7 and J usage is TRBJ1-1; no clear D. There are 15 residues in the CDR3. Per germline, CDR1 SSHAT and CDR2 FNYEAQ (reference sequence). The CDR3 spells CASSTRLLGNTEAFF. The CDR3 nucleotides read TGTGCTAGCAGCACCAGACTGTTAGGGAACACTGAAGCTTTCTTT.

The chain employs TRBV6-6 and TRBJ2-1; a weak D match, TRBD1 (7 bases). The CDR3 consists of 19 residues. V was cut by 0 bases and J by 1 base, with 19 bases left in between. Germline-derived CDR1 and CDR2 are MNHNY and SVGAGI (reference sequence). CDR3: CASSYSTGLSGRSYNEQFF. In DNA form, the CDR3 reads TGTGCCAGCAGTTACTCGACAGGGTTGAGTGGGAGGTCCTACAATGAGCAGTTCTTC.

The V gene is TRBV24-1, the J gene TRBJ2-1; 9 positions match TRBD1. Germline V CDR1 and CDR2: KGHDR, SFDVKD. Germline trimming cut 4 bases from V and 10 bases from J; bases unmatched to any gene: 10. The CDR3 contains 15 residues. The CDR3 is CATSDGQGSTDEQFF. DNA for the CDR3: TGTGCCACCAGTGACGGACAGGGGTCGACGGACGAGCAGTTCTTC.